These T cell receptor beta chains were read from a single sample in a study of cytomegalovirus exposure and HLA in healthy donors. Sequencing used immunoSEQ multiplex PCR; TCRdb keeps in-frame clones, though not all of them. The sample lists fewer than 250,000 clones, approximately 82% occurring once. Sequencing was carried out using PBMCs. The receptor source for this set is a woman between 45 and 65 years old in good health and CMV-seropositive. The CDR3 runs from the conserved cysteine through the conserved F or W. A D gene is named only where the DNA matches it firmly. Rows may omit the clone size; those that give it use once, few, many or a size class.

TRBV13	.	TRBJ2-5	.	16	TGTGCCAGCAGCTTAGTAGGGGGGGCTGGGCAAGAGACCCAGTACTTC	CASSLVGGAGQETQYF
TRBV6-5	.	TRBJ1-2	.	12	TGTGCCAGCACCGACGGGAACTATGGCTACACCTTC	CASTDGNYGYTF
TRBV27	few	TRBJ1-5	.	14	TGTGCCAGCAGTAGTAGACTTCCCAATCAGCCCCAGCATTTT	CASSSRLPNQPQHF
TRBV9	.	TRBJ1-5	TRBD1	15	TGTGCCAGCAGCGTAGGAGACAGGGCAGATCAGCCCCAGCATTTT	CASSVGDRADQPQHF
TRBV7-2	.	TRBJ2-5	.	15	TGTGCCAGCAGCTTCACCGGGACTCTCCAAGAGACCCAGTACTTC	CASSFTGTLQETQYF
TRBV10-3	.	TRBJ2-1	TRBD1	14	TGTGCCATATGGACAGGGGGGCTAGGGAATGAGCAGTTCTTC	CAIWTGGLGNEQFF
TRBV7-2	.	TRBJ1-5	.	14	TGTGCCAGCAGCTTAGGGGGGCCCAATCAGCCCCAGCATTTT	CASSLGGPNQPQHF
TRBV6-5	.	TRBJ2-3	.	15	TGTGCCAGCAGGGGGGCCCTTGCCTTGGGTGATACGCAGTATTTT	CASRGALALGDTQYF
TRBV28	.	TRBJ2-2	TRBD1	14	TGTGCCAGCAGCCCTGACAGGGTCCCCGGGGAGCTGTTTTTT	CASSPDRVPGELFF
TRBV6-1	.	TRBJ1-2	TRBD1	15	TGTGCCAGCAGGGGGACCGGGACAGGCTACTATGGCTACACCTTC	CASRGTGTGYYGYTF
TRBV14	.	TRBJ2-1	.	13	TGTGCCAGCAGCCAAGAACGTAGTACGGAGCAGTTCTTC	CASSQERSTEQFF
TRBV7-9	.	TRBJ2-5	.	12	TGTTCCAGCAGCTCAACCGGAGAGACCCAGTACTTC	CSSSSTGETQYF
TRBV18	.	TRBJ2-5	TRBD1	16	TGTGCCAGCTCACCTAGACAGGGAAAATACCAAGAGACCCAGTACTTC	CASSPRQGKYQETQYF
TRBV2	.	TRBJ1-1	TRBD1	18	TGTGCCAGCAGGGTAGGACAGGTCTCCTTCCACACGAACACTGAAGCTTTCTTT	CASRVGQVSFHTNTEAFF
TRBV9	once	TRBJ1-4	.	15	TGTGCCAGCAGCGGGGGCGACCGGATTAATGAAAAACTGTTTTTT	CASSGGDRINEKLFF
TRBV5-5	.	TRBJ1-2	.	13	TGTGCCAGCAGCTTGGGACAAGTCTATGGCTACACCTTC	CASSLGQVYGYTF
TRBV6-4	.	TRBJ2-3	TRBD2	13	TGTGCCAGCGTAGCGGGGGTAAAGGATACGCAGTATTTT	CASVAGVKDTQYF
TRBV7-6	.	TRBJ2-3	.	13	TGTGCCAGCAGCTTAGGACACACAGATACGCAGTATTTT	CASSLGHTDTQYF
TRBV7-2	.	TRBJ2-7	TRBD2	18	TGTGCCAGCAGCTTAGAGGTTAGCGGGGGGGCTATCTCCTACGAGCAGTACTTC	CASSLEVSGGAISYEQYF
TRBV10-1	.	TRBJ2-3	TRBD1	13	TGCGCCAGCAGCCTGACAGGGACAGATACGCAGTATTTT	CASSLTGTDTQYF
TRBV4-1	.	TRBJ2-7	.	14	TGCGCCAGCAGCGGTTCCACAATCACCTACGAGCAGTACTTC	CASSGSTITYEQYF
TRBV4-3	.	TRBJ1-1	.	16	TGCGCCAGCAGCCAAGATTGGAGGGGAGTAATAACTGAAGCTTTCTTT	CASSQDWRGVITEAFF
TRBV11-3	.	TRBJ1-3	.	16	TGTGCCAGCAGCTTCGGGACAAACTCCTCTGGAAACACCATATATTTT	CASSFGTNSSGNTIYF
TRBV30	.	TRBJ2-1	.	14	TGTGCCTGGAGTGTATGGTACTCGCCGAATGAGCAGTTCTTC	CAWSVWYSPNEQFF
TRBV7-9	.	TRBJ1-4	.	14	TGTGCCAGCAGCTTCGGGGGGCGAGAAGAAAAACTGTTTTTT	CASSFGGREEKLFF
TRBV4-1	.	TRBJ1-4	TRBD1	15	TGCGCCAGCAGCCGACCGGGACAGGGGTTGGAAAAACTGTTTTTT	CASSRPGQGLEKLFF
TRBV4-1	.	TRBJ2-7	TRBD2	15	TGCGCCAGCAGCCAAGCAGCGGGGCAGTCCTACGAGCAGTACTTC	CASSQAAGQSYEQYF
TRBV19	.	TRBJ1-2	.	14	TGTGCCAGTAGTATTGGGGGGGAACGGAATGGCTACACCTTC	CASSIGGERNGYTF
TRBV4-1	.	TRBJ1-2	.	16	TGCGCCAGCAGCCAAGATCTCTTAGCGGGGGTTCGTGGCTACACCTTC	CASSQDLLAGVRGYTF
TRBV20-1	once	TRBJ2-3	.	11	TGCAGTGCCTCGGGATTCGATACGCAGTATTTT	CSASGFDTQYF
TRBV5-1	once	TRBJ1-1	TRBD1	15	TGCGCCAGCAGCTGGGGACAGGGGGTGAACACTGAAGCTTTCTTT	CASSWGQGVNTEAFF
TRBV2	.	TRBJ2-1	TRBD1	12	TGTGCCAGCAGCGACAGGGGGAATGAGCAGTTCTTC	CASSDRGNEQFF
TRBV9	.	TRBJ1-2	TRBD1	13	TGTGCCAGCAGCACCAGACAGGGGAGTTACTACACCTTC	CASSTRQGSYYTF
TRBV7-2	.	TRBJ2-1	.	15	TGTGCCAGCAGCCTGACTCCGACTAGATCTTATGAGCAGTTCTTC	CASSLTPTRSYEQFF
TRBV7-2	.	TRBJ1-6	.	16	TGTGCCAGCAGCTTTGGGACTCCCATTCTAGGTTCACCCCTCCACTTT	CASSFGTPILGSPLHF
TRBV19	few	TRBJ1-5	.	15	TGTGCCAGTAGTATATCAGGACAGATCGATCAGCCCCAGCATTTT	CASSISGQIDQPQHF
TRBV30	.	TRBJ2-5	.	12	TGTGCCTGGAGTCCCACAAGGGGGACCCAGTACTTC	CAWSPTRGTQYF
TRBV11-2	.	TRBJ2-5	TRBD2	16	TGTGCCAGCAGCCACAGACTAGCGGGGTACCAAGAGACCCAGTACTTC	CASSHRLAGYQETQYF
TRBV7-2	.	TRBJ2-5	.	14	TGTGCCAGCAGTCGTACCTTAGGGGCAGAGACCCAGTACTTC	CASSRTLGAETQYF
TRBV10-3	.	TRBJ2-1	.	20	TGTGCCATCAGTGAACTACGGGACAGGGTCTTAGCGGGGGTAAACAATGAGCAGTTCTTC	CAISELRDRVLAGVNNEQFF
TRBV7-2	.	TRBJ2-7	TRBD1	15	TGTGCCAGCAGCTCACCGGGACAGGGTGTCGGCGAGCAGTACTTC	CASSSPGQGVGEQYF
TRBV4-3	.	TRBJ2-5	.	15	TGCGCCAGCAGCCAAACCCCGGACAGTAAAGAGACCCAGTACTTC	CASSQTPDSKETQYF
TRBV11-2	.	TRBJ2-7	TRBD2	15	TGTGCCAGCAGGCCCACTAGCGGACGAACCTACGAGCAGTACTTC	CASRPTSGRTYEQYF
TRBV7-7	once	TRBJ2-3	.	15	TGTGCCAGCAGCCTCTTGGCCTCCAGCACAGATACGCAGTATTTT	CASSLLASSTDTQYF
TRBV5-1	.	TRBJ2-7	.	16	TGCGCCAGCAGCCGAACCGGGGAGCCCCTGGGGTACGAGCAGTACTTC	CASSRTGEPLGYEQYF
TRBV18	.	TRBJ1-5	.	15	TGTGCCAGCTCACCGGGGCGGAATGGGAATCAGCCCCAGCATTTT	CASSPGRNGNQPQHF
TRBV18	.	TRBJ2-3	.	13	TGTGCCAGCTCACCGCCTAACACAGATACGCAGTATTTT	CASSPPNTDTQYF
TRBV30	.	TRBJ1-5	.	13	TGTGCCTGGAACAGGGATAGCAATCAGCCCCAGCATTTT	CAWNRDSNQPQHF
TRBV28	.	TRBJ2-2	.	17	TGTGCCAGCAGTCTACCCGTTTCCAGGGAACTGTCCGGGGAGCTGTTTTTT	CASSLPVSRELSGELFF
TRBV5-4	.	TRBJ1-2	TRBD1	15	TGTGCCAGCAGCCCTATACAGGGGGCGAAATATGGCTACACCTTC	CASSPIQGAKYGYTF